This T cell receptor (beta chain) is from a study of blood T cell repertoires in COVID-19. TCRdb keeps only in-frame clones here, not all; method: immunoSEQ multiplex PCR. Counted here are 130,000 to 150,000 clones, about 85% occurring once; the ten biggest clones make up 6.2%. Across fewer than 25 US areas, participants ranged in age from roughly 18 to 89 years. Researchers sorted participants into cohorts using their self-reported clinical history. CDR1 is LGHDT and CDR2 is YNNKEL in the germline V gene (reference sequence). After removal of 0 bases from V and 8 bases from J, the junction contained 10 bases not matched to a gene. This CDR3 spans 16 amino acids.

The J gene is TRBJ1-2, the V gene TRBV3-1 (or the pseudogene TRBV3-2); 9 nucleotides match TRBD1. This receptor was taken from a woman in her thirties or forties who had recovered from COVID-19. Sequencing used PBMCs or T cells enriched from blood (not recorded which). CDR3 protein: CASSQEGTGLRFGYTF. CDR3 in DNA: TGTGCCAGCAGCCAAGAAGGGACAGGGTTACGTTTCGGCTACACCTTC.